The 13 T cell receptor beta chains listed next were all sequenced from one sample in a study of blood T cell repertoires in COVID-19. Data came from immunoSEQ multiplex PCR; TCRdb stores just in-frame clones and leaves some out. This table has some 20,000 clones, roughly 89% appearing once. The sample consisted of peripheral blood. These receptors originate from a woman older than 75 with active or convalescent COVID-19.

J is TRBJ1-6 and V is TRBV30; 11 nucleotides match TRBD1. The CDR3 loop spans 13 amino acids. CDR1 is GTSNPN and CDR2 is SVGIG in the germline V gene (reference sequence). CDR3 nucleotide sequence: TGTGCAATAGGACAGGGGGCGAGGTCACCCCTCCACTTT. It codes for CAIGQGARSPLHF.

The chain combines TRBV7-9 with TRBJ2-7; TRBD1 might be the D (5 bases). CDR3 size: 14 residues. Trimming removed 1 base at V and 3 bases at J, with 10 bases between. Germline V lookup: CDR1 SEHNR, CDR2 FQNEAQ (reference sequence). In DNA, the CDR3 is TGTGCCAGCAGCTTAGAAGGACAAGTCTACGAGCAGTACTTC. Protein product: CASSLEGQVYEQYF.

The CDR3 here is CASSLVAGGASWTEAFF. CDR3 bases: TGTGCCAGCAGCTTAGTTGCAGGGGGCGCCTCGTGGACTGAAGCTTTCTTT. The chain uses TRBV11-2 and TRBJ1-1; TRBD1 matches 8 bases. The V and J ends lost 1 base and 5 bases, in that order; junction bases with no gene match: 12. Looked up from germline, CDR1 is SGHAT and CDR2 is FQNNGV. The CDR3 covers 17 residues.

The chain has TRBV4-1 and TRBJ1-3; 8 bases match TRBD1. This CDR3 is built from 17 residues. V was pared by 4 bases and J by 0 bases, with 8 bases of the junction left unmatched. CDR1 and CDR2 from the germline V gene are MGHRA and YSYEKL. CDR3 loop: CASSRPGQDDSGNTIYF. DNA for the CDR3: TGCGCCAGCAGCCGGCCGGGACAGGATGACTCTGGAAACACCATATATTTT.

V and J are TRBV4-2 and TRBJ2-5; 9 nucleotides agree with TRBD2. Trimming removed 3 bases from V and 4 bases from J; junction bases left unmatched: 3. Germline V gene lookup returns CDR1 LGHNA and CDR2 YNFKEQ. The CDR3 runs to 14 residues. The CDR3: CASSQGTSRETQYF. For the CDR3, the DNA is TGTGCCAGCAGCCAGGGGACTAGCCGAGAGACCCAGTACTTC.

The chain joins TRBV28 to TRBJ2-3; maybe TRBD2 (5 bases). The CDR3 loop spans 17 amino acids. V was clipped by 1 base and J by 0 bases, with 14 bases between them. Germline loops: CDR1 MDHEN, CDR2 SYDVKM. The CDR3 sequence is CASSLSPRAGSTDTQYF. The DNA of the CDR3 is TGTGCCAGCAGTTTATCGCCGCGGGCGGGTAGCACAGATACGCAGTATTTT.

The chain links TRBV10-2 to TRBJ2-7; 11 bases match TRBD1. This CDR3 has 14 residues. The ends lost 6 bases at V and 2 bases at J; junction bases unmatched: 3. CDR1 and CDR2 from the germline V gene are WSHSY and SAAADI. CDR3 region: CASRGQGVPYEQYF. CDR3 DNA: TGCGCCAGCAGGGGACAGGGGGTTCCCTACGAGCAGTACTTC.

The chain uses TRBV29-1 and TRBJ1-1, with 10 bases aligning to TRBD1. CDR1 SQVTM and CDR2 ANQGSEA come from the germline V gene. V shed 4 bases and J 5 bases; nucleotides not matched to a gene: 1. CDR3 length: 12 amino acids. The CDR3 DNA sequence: TGCAGCGTTGGGACAGGGGGGACTGAAGCTTTCTTT. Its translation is CSVGTGGTEAFF.

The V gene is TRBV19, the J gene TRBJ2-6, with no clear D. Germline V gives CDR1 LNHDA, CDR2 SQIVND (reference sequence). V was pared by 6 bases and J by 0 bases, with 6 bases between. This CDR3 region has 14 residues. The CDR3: CASRWASGANVLTF. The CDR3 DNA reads TGTGCCAGTAGGTGGGCCTCTGGGGCCAACGTCCTGACTTTC. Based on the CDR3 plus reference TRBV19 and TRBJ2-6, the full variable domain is DGGITQSPKYLFRKEGQNVTLSCEQNLNHDAMYWYRQDPGQGLRLIYYSQIVNDFQKGDIAEGYSVSREKKESFPLTVTSAQKNPTAFYLCASRWASGANVLTFGAGSRLTVL.

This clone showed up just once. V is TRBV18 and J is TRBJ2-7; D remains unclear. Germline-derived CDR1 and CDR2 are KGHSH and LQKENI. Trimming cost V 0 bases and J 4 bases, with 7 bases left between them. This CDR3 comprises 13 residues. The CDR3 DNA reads TGTGCCAGCTCACCACCCTCAGGTTACGAGCAGTACTTC. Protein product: CASSPPSGYEQYF.

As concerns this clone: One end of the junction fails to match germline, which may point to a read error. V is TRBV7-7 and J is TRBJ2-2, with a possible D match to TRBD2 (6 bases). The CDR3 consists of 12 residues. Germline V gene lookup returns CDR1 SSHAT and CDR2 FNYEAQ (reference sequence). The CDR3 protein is CASSSGAGELFF. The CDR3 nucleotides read TGTGCTAGCAGCTCGGGGGCCGGGGAGCTGTTTTTT. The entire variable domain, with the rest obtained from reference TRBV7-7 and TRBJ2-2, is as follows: GAGVSQSPRYKVTKRGQDVTLRCDPISSHATLYWYQQALGQGPEFLTYFNYEAQPDKSGLPSDRFSAERPEGSISTLTIQRTEQRDSAMYRCASSSGAGELFFGEGSRLTVL.

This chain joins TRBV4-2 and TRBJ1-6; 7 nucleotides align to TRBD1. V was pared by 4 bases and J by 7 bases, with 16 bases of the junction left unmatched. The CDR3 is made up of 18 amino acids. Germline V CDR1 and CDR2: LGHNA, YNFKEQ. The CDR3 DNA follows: TGTGCCAGCAGCCGTCTCTCCCGGGACAGAGGGGGGAATTCACCCCTCCACTTT. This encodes CASSRLSRDRGGNSPLHF.

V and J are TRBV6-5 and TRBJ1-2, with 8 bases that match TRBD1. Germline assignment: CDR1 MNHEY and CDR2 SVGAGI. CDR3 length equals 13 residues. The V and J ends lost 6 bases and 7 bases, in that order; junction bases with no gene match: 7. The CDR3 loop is CASSPDREGGYTF. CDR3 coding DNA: TGTGCCAGCAGCCCGGACAGGGAAGGTGGCTACACCTTC.